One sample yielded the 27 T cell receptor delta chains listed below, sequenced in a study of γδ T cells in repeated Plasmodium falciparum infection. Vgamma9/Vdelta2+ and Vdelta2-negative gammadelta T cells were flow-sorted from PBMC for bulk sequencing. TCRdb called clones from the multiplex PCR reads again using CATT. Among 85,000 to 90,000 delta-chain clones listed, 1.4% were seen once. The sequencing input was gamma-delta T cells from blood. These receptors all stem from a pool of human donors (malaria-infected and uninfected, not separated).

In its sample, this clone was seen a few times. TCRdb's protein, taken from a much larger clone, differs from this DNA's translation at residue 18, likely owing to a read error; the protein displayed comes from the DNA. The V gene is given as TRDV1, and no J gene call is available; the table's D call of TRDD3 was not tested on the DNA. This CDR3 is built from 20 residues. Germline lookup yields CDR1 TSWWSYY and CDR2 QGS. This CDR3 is CALGVHAPRRGWGYTDKPIF. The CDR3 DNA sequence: TGTGCTCTTGGGGTCCACGCCCCTCGGAGGGGATGGGGGTACACCGATAAACCCATCTTT.

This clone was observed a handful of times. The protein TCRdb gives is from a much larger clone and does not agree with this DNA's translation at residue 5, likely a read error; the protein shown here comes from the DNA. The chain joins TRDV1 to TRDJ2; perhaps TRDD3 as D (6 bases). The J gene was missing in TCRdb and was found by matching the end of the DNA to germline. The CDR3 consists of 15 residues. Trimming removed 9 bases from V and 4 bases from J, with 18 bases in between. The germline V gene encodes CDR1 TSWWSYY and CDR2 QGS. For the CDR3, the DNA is TGTGCTCTGACCTGCGAAGGGATATCGACAGCACAACTCTTCTTT. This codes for CALTCEGISTAQLFF.

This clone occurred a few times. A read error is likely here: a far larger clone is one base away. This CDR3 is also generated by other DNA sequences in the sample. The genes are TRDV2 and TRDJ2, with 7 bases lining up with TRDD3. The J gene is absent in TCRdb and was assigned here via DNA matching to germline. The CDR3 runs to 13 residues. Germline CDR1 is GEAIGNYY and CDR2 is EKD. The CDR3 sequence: CACDYWGTAQLFF. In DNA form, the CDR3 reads TGTGCTTGTGATTACTGGGGGACAGCACAACTCTTCTTT.

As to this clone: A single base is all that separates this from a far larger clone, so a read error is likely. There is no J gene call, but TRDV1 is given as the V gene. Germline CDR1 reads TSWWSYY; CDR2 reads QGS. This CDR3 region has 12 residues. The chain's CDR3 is CALGETQSRLIF. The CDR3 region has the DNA TGTGCTCTCGGGGAGACCCAGAGTAGGCTCATCTTT.

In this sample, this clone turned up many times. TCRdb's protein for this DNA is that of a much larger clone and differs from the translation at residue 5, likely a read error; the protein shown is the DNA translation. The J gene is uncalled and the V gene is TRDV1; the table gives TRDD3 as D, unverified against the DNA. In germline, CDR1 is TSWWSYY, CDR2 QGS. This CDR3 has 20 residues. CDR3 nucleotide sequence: TGTGCTCTTGGGGGACTAAATCCCAACTACTGGGGGTGGAGAACCGATAAACACATCTTT. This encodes CALGGLNPNYWGWRTDKHIF.

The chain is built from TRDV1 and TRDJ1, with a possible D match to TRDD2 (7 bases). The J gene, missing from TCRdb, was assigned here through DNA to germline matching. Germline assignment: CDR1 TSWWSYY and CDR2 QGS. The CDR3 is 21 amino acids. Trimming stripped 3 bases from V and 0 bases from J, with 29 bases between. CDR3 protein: CALGDPLRPSWRWGYTDKLIF. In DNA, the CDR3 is TGTGCTCTTGGGGACCCCCTACGGCCTTCCTGGCGCTGGGGATACACCGATAAACTCATCTTT.

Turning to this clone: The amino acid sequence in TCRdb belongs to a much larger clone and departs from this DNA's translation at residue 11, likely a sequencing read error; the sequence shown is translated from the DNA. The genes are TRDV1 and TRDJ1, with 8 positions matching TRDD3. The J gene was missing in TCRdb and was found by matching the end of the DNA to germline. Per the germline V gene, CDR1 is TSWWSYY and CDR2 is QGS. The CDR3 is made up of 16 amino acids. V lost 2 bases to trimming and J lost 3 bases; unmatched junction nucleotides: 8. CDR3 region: CALGEVGIPYADKLIF. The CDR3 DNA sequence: TGTGCTCTTGGGGAAGTGGGGATACCGTACGCCGATAAACTCATCTTT.

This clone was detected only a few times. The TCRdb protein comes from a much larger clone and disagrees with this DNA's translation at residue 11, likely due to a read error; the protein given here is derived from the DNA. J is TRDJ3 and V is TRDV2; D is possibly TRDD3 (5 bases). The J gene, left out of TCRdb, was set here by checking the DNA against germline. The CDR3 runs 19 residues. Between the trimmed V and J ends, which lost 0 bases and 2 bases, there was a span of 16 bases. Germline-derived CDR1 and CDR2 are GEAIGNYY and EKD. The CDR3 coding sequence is TGTGCCTGTGACACCGCGGGGGGCCCAAGCCCCTGGGACACCCGACAGATGTTTTTC. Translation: CACDTAGGPSPWDTRQMFF.

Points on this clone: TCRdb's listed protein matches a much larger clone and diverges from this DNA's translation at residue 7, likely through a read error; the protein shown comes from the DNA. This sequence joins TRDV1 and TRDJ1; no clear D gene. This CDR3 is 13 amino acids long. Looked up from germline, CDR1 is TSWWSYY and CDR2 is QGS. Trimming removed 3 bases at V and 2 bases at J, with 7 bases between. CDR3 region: CALGDSITDKLIF. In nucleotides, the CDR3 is TGTGCTCTTGGGGATTCTATTACCGATAAACTCATCTTT.

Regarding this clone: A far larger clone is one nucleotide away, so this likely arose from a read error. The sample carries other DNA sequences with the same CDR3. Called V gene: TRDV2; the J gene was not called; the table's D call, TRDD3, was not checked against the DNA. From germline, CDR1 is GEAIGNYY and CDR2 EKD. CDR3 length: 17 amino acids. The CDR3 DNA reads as TGTGCCTGTGACAGAGTCGGGATACCCCCCTACACCGATAAACTCATCTTC. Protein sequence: CACDRVGIPPYTDKLIF.

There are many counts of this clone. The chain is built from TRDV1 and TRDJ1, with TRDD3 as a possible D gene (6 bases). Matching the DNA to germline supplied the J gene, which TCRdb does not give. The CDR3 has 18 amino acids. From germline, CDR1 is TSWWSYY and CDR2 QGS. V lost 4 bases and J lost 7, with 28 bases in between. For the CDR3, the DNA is TGTGCTCTTGGGGTCTATAAACCGGTAGGTAGTGATACGCGTAAACTCATCTTT. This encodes CALGVYKPVGSDTRKLIF.

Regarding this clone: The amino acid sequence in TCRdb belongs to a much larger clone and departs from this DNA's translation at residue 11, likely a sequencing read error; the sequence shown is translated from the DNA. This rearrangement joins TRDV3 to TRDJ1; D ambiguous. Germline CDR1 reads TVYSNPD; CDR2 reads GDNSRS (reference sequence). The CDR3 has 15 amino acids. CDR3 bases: TGTGCCTTTACCCCCTCTCTGGTCTACACCGTTAAACTCATCTTT. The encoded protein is CAFTPSLVYTVKLIF. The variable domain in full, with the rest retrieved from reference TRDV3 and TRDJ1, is CDKVTQSSPDQTVASGSEVVLLCTYDTVYSNPDLFWYRIRPDYSFQFVFYGDNSRSEGADFTQGRFSVKHILTQKAFHLVISPVRTEDSATYYCAFTPSLVYTVKLIFGKGTRVTVEP.

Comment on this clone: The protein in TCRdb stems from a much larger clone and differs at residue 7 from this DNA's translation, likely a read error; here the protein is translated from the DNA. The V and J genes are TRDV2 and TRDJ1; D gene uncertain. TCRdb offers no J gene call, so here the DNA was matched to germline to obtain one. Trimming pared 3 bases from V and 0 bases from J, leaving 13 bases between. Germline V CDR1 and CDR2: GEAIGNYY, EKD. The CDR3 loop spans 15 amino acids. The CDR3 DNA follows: TGTGCCTGTGACTCTCTGAGGATTAACACCGATAAACTCATCTTT. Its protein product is CACDSLRINTDKLIF.

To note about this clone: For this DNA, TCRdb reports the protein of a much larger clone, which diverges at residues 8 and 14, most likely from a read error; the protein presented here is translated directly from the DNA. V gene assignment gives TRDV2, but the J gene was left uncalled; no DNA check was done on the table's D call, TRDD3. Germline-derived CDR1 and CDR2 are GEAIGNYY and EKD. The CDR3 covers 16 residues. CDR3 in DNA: TGTGCCTGTGACTGGGGGAGCCCCTGGGACACCCGACAGATATTTTTC. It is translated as CACDWGSPWDTRQIFF.

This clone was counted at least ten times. The CDR3 nucleotides read TGTGCTTATATGGACCTTCCTATAATTGGGGGGTCCCAGGGGACCGATAAACTCATCTTT. Protein: CAYMDLPIIGGSQGTDKLIF. This chain uses TRAV38-2/DV8 with TRDJ1; TRDD2 aligns across 8 bases. V was pared by 6 bases and J by 2 bases, with 24 bases of the junction left unmatched. CDR3 size: 20 residues. In germline, CDR1 is TSESDYY, CDR2 QEAYKQQN.

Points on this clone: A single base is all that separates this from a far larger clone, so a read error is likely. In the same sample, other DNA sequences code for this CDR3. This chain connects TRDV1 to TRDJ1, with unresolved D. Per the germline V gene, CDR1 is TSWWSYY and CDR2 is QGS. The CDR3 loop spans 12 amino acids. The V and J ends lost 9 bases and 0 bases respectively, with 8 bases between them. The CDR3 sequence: CALLLHTDKLIF. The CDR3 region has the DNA TGTGCTCTCCTGCTTCACACCGATAAACTCATCTTT.

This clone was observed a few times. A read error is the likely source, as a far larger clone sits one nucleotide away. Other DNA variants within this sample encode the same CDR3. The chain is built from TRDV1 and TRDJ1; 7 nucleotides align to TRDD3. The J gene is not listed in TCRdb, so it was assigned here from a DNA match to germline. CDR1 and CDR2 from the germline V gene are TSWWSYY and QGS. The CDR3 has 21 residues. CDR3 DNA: TGTGCTCTTGGAGAACTCCTGCCCCGTCACCTCAGGGGGGGATACACCGATAAACTCATCTTT. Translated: CALGELLPRHLRGGYTDKLIF.

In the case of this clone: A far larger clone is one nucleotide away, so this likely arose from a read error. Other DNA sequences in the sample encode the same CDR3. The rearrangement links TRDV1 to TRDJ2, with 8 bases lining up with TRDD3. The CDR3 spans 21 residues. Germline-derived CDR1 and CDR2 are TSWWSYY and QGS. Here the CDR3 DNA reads TGTGCTCTTGGGGAACGGTCCTACAAGGGGATACCGGGCCCTTTGACGGCACAACTCTTCTTT. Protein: CALGERSYKGIPGPLTAQLFF.

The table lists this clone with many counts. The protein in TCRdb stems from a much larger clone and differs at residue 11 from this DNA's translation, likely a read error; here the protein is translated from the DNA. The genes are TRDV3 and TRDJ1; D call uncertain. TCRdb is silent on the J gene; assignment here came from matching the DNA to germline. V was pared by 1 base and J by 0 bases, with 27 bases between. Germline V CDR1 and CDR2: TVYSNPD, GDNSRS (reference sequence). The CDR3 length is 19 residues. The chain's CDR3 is CAFTARSNGGSDYTDKLIF. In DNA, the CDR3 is TGTGCCTTTACAGCTCGGTCCAACGGAGGGTCGGACTACACCGATAAACTCATCTTT.

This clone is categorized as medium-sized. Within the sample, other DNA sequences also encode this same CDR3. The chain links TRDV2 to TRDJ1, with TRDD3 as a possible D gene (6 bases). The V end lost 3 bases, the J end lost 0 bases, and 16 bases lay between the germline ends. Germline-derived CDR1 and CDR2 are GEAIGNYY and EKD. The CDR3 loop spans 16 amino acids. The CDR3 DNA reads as TGTGCCTGTGACCCCCTGGGGTTTAAGTACACCGATAAACTCATCTTT. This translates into CACDPLGFKYTDKLIF.

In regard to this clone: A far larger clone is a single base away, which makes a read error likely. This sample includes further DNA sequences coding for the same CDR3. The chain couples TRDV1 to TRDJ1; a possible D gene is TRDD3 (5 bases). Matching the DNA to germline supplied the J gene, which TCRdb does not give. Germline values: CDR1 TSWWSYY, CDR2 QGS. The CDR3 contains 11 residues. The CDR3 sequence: CALLIRGKLIF. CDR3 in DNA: TGTGCCCTCCTTATACGGGGTAAACTCATCTTT.

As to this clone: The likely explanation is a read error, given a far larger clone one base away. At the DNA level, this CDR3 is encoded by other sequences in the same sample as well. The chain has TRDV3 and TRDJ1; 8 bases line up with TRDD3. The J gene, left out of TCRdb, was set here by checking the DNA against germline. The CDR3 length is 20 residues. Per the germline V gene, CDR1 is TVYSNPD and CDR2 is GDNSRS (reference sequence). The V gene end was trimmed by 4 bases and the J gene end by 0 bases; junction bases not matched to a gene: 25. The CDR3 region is CAYPSYRLTGGIQYTDKLIF. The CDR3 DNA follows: TGTGCCTACCCCTCCTACCGCCTTACTGGGGGGATCCAGTACACCGATAAACTCATCTTT.

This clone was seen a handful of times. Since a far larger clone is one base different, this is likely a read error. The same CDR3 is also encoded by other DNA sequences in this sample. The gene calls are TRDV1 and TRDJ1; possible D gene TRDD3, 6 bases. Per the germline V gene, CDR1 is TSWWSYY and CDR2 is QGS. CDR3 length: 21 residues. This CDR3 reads CALGTLRPLLEGMGYTDKLIF. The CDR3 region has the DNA TGTGCTCTTGGGACCCTCCGGCCCCTACTCGAGGGGATGGGGTACACCGATAAGCTCATCTTT.

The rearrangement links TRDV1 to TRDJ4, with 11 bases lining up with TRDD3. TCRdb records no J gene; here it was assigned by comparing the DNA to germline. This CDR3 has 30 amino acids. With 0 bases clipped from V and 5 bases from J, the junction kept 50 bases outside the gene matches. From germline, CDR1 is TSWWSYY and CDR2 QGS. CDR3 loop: CALGELESSQHIHPLIPYWGILRGMNPLIF. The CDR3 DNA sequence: TGTGCTCTTGGGGAACTTGAGAGTTCCCAACACATACACCCCCTCATCCCGTACTGGGGGATATTACGAGGGATGAATCCCCTGATCTTT.

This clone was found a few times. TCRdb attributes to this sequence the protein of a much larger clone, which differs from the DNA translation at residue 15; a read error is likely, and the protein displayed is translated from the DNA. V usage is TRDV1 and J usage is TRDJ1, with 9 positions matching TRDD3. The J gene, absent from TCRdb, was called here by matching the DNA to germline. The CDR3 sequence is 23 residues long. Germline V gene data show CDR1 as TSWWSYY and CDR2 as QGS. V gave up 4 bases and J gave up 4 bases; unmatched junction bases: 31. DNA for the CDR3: TGTGCTCTTGGGGCCCGAATCCCCCGACTACGTACCCTCTTCCGGGGGATACTCGATAAACTCATCTTT. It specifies CALGARIPRLRTLFRGILDKLIF.

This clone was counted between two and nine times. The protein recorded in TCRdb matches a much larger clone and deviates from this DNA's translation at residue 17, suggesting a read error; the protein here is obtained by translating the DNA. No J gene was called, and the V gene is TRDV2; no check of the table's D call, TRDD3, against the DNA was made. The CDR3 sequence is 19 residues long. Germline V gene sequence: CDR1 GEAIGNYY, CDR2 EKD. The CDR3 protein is CACDTVRGLMGDNTDKPIF. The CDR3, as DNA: TGTGCCTGTGACACCGTCCGAGGTTTAATGGGGGATAACACCGATAAACCCATCTTT.

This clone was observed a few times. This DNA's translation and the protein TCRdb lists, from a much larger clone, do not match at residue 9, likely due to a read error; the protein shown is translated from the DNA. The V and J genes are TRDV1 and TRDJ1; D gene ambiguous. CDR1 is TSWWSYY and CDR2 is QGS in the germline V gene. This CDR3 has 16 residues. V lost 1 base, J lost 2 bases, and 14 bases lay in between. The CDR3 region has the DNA TGTGCTCTTGGGGAACAACTCCGGGGCCTAACCGATAAACTCATCTTT. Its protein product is CALGEQLRGLTDKLIF.